This T cell receptor beta chain was sequenced for a study of human T cells and chemical hapten exposure. Points from the study as a whole: Significantly more large CDR3 similarity clusters were formed by expanded TCRs than by controls.

This clonotype was recorded a few times. Its cognate antigen is unknown. Time point noted: patch test 3, about 24 weeks after DPC sensitization. Treatment given: therapeutic diphenylcyclopropenone sensitization with weekly scalp DPC. TCRdb reprocessed the RACE reads via MiXCR and lists one record per CDR3 protein. This repertoire shows tens of thousands of distinct CDR3 sequences, 11% found once; its top ten account for more than 0.85%. This receptor was taken from a woman in her 30s with alopecia areata. Some clones in this sample may be carry-over from other donors' samples. Sequencing used whole blood, obtained in connection with sensitization to the hapten diphenylcyclopropenone (DPC).

The CDR3 is CSVDQTAARNEQFF. In DNA form, the CDR3 reads TGCAGCGTTGATCAAACGGCGGCCCGCAATGAGCAGTTCTTC. The chain uses TRBV29-1 and TRBJ2-1; unclear D gene. The V and J ends lost 3 bases and 6 bases respectively, with 15 bases between them. This CDR3 region has 14 residues. Per germline, CDR1 SQVTM and CDR2 ANQGSEA.